The entry that follows covers one TCR beta chain sequence. The data were obtained in a study of blood T cell repertoires in COVID-19. Clones were sequenced by immunoSEQ multiplex PCR, and TCRdb holds only the in-frame ones, with some missing. This table has about 180,000 clones, 65% to 85% appearing once. V lost 0 bases, J lost 0 bases, and 7 bases lay in between. This CDR3 has 15 residues. Germline values: CDR1 LNHNV, CDR2 YYDKDF (reference sequence). The source is a woman between 40 and 50 years old with COVID-19, enrolled during active disease. This chain connects TRBV15 to TRBJ2-3; D not certain. Specimen: peripheral blood. The CDR3, as DNA: TGTGCCACCAGCAGAGACCCTATCAGCACAGATACGCAGTATTTT. Its protein is CATSRDPISTDTQYF.